The subject of this entry is one T cell receptor (beta chain). Its cognate antigen is unknown. The data were taken from a study of vaccination and CD4 T cells after COVID-19. The germline V gene encodes CDR1 SNHLY and CDR2 FYNNEI. The CDR3 consists of 11 residues. V was shortened by 8 bases and J by 11 bases, with 12 bases between the two germline ends. Cultured CD4+ T cells had their DNA profiled by the Oncomine TCR Beta short-read assay. Genomic DNA was isolated from cultured CD4+ T cells. From the PCR reads, TCRdb called clonotypes with MiXCR, one entry per CDR3 protein. This sample has 20,000 to 25,000 distinct CDR3 sequences; 43% occur once, and the top ten carry 12%. The treatment is: roughly 10-day PBMC culture with coronavirus spike peptide pools or control peptides (ViraFEST assay).

The chain joins TRBV2 to TRBJ1-4; D gene ambiguous. Specimen: CD4+ T cells from blood, cultured in vitro. This clonotype originated in a human donor who had recovered from COVID-19. The CDR3 sequence is CASVSTGKLFF. CDR3 sequence (DNA): TGTGCCAGCGTGTCAACCGGCAAACTGTTTTTT.